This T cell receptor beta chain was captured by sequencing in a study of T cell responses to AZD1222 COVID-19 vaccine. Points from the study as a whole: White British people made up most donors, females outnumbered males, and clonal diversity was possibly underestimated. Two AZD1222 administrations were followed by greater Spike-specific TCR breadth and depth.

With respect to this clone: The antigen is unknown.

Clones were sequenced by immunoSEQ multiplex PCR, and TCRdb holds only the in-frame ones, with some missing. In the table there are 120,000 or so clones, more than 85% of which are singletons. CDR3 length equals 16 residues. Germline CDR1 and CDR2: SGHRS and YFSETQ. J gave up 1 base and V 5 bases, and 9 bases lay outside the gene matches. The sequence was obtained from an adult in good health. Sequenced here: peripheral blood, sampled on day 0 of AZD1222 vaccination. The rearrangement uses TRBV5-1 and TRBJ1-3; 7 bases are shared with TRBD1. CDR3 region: CASSLGGAESGNTIYF. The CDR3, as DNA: TGCGCCAGCAGTTTAGGGGGCGCGGAGTCTGGAAACACCATATATTTT.